This T cell receptor beta chain emerged from a study of T cells in Graves' hyperthyroidism and ophthalmopathy. The source material, RNA transcripts, was used to amplify TCR beta CDR3 regions. The TCR CDR3 was amplified in a first-round RT-PCR using the HTBI primer set. TCRdb ran MiXCR on the multiplex PCR reads and lists one entry per CDR3 protein. The table lists approximately 640,000 distinct CDR3 sequences, 17% of them singletons. In the case of this clonotype: Antigen unknown.

Study findings and constraints: For ophthalmopathy, model prediction preceded onset by a median roughly 6.2 months. Peripheral blood also featured most of the thyroid clonotypes expanded above 0.001.

The CDR3 loop spans 15 amino acids. Trimming pared 4 bases from V and 9 bases from J, leaving 21 bases between. The germline V gene has CDR1 MNHEY and CDR2 SVGEGT. The TCR sequence derives from a man in his fifties with Graves' hyperthyroidism. The sample comprised blood. V is TRBV6-2 or TRBV6-3 and J is TRBJ2-5; D gene ambiguous. In DNA form, the CDR3 reads TGTGCCAGCAGTTCCGACCAGCCTAGGGCTGAGGCCCAGTACTTC. It is translated as CASSSDQPRAEAQYF.